The 21 T cell receptor beta chains below all came from one sample that was sequenced in a study of T cells in women clearing cervical HPV infection. TCRdb keeps only in-frame clones here, not all; method: immunoSEQ multiplex PCR. Its listing shows tens of thousands of clones. Sequenced: blood buffy coat. Receptor source: a woman between 18 and 75 years old with a cervical HPV16 infection that either progressed to CIN3+ or cleared (not recorded which).

Remarks on this clone: The read stops 3 residues short of the end of the CDR3; the missing end is completed from the germline J gene. The rearrangement uses TRBV2 and TRBJ2-3; perhaps TRBD1 as D (6 bases). Germline V gene data show CDR1 as SNHLY and CDR2 as FYNNEI. The CDR3 contains 14 residues. CDR3 loop: CASSEAMQGLTQYF. The sequenced CDR3 bases are TGTGCCAGCAGTGAAGCAATGCAGGGGCTGACG.

About this clone itself: The read finishes 3 residues shy of the CDR3 end, and the germline J gene is used to complete it. V gene TRBV19 combines with J gene TRBJ1-1, with unresolved D. The CDR3 extends over 14 amino acids. Germline values: CDR1 LNHDA, CDR2 SQIVND (reference sequence). The V and J ends lost 6 bases and 4 bases respectively, with 15 bases between them. CDR3 bases read: TGTGCCAGTAGCCCTCGGAGGGTTACCACTGAA. Its translation is CASSPRRVTTE. The whole CDR3 protein reads CASSPRRVTTEAFF.

Points on this clone: With the read ending 3 residues before the CDR3 end, the germline J gene is used to fill in that end. The chain uses TRBV4-1 and TRBJ2-7; 9 positions match TRBD2. The CDR3 is 16 residues long. With 1 base clipped from V and 3 bases from J, the junction kept 7 bases outside the gene matches. From germline, CDR1 is MGHRA and CDR2 YSYEKL. CDR3 DNA, as far as it was read: TGCGCCAGCAGCCAAGCATTGACTAGCGGATACTACGAG. It yields the protein CASSQALTSGYYE. The complete CDR3 reads CASSQALTSGYYEQYF.

For this clone: The CDR3 extends 3 residues past the end of the read, so its final part is completed from the germline J gene. The chain recombines TRBV20-1 with TRBJ2-7, with TRBD2 matching 7 bases. Losses at the gene ends were 3 bases for V and 3 bases for J; bases not matched to a gene: 11. CDR1 DFQATT and CDR2 SNEGSKA come from the germline V gene (reference sequence). CDR3 length equals 15 residues. The sequenced CDR3 bases are TGCAGTGCTAGTGATCAATCTAGCGGCTACTACGAG. As protein: CSASDQSSGYYE. The CDR3 in its entirety is CSASDQSSGYYEQYF.

Regarding this clone: The read finishes 3 residues shy of the CDR3 end, and the germline J gene is used to complete it. The chain is built from TRBV27 and TRBJ2-7; D gene ambiguous. The CDR3 consists of 13 residues. V lost 0 bases and J lost 5, with 8 bases in between. Germline CDR1 and CDR2: MNHEY and SMNVEV (reference sequence). The CDR3 bases that were read are TGTGCCAGCAGTTTATCGTACCTAAACGAG. Its translation: CASSLSYLNE. The CDR3 reads in full as CASSLSYLNEQYF.

Remarks on this clone: From the germline J gene comes the end of the CDR3, since the read stops 3 residues before it. The chain employs TRBV19 and TRBJ2-1, with a weak D call TRBD2 (6 bases). Germline V gives CDR1 LNHDA, CDR2 SQIVND (reference sequence). This CDR3 has 15 amino acids. The V gene lost 10 bases and the J gene lost 3 bases, with 19 bases spanning the gap. The CDR3 spells CATRQEQGGYNEQFF. The DNA read from the CDR3 is TGTGCCACCCGTCAGGAGCAGGGAGGCTACAATGAG.

Remarks on this clone: The CDR3 end falls 3 residues outside the read, so it is completed with the germline J gene. The rearrangement uses TRBV5-1 and TRBJ2-4; 11 bases match TRBD1. CDR1 is SGHRS and CDR2 is YFSETQ in the germline V gene. The CDR3 totals 15 residues. The sequenced part of the CDR3 DNA is TGCGCCAGCAGCATGGACAGGGGGCTTCCTCATGGT. Amino acid sequence: CASSMDRGLPHG. The entire CDR3 reads CASSMDRGLPHGQYF.

Comment on this clone: The read falls 3 residues short of the CDR3 end, and the missing part is taken from the germline J gene. This chain links TRBV19 with TRBJ1-6, with D unresolved. CDR3 length equals 15 residues. Trimming cost V 1 base and J 7 bases, with 11 bases left between them. Germline V CDR1 and CDR2: LNHDA, SQIVND (reference sequence). The CDR3 here is CASSIVPGLNSPLHF. Partial CDR3 DNA: TGTGCCAGTAGTATAGTTCCGGGGTTGAATTCACCC.

Comments on this clone: With the read ending 3 residues before the CDR3 end, the germline J gene is used to fill in that end. V and J are TRBV7-9 and TRBJ1-2; TRBD1 matches 9 bases. Germline V CDR1 and CDR2: SEHNR, FQNEAQ (reference sequence). The CDR3 covers 14 residues. V was pared by 3 bases and J by 7 bases, with 6 bases of the junction left unmatched. CDR3 loop: CASSLTGQGTGYTF. The covered CDR3 bases are TGTGCCAGCAGCTTGACGGGACAGGGAACTGGC. Variable domain in full (rest from reference TRBV7-9 and TRBJ1-2): DTGVSQNPRHKITKRGQNVTFRCDPISEHNRLYWYRQTLGQGPEFLTYFQNEAQLEKSRLLSDRFSAERPKGSFSTLEIQRTEQGDSAMYLCASSLTGQGTGYTFGSGTRLTVV.

Notes on this clone: The sequence runs out 3 residues before the end of the CDR3; the remainder is reconstructed from the germline J gene. The chain is built from TRBV11-2 and TRBJ1-2, with D perhaps TRBD1 (6 bases). The germline V gene has CDR1 SGHAT and CDR2 FQNNGV. The CDR3 covers 13 residues. CDR3 in amino acids: CASSSRRGGGYTF. Partial CDR3 DNA: TGTGCCAGCAGCTCCCGGCGGGGGGGCGGC.

To note about this clone: From the germline J gene comes the end of the CDR3, since the read stops 3 residues before it. The chain couples TRBV10-3 to TRBJ2-2, with 9 bases fitting TRBD1. Per germline, CDR1 ENHRY and CDR2 SYGVKD. Trimming took 4 bases from V and 4 from J; bases not matched to a gene: 7. CDR3 length equals 16 residues. The sequenced part of the CDR3 DNA is TGTGCCATCAGTGGCTCGGGACAGGGCGGCACCGGGGAG. This translates into CAISGSGQGGTGE. The full CDR3 sequence reads CAISGSGQGGTGELFF.

Remarks on this clone: The CDR3 end is not reached by the read, which stops 3 residues before it; the germline J gene fills it in. The rearrangement uses TRBV7-9 and TRBJ2-3, with D perhaps matching TRBD1 or TRBD2 (6 bases each). This CDR3 is 13 amino acids long. Germline CDR1 is SEHNR and CDR2 is FQNEAQ (reference sequence). Partial CDR3 DNA: TGTGCCACCACCCCCCCAGGGGAGGAGACG. As protein: CATTPPGEET. The entire CDR3 protein reads CATTPPGEETQYF.

In regard to this clone: The missing CDR3 end, 3 residues past where the read stops, is filled in from the germline J gene. The chain links TRBV7-6 to TRBJ1-1, with D perhaps matching TRBD1 (6 bases). This CDR3 comprises 13 residues. Between the trimmed V and J ends, which lost 3 bases and 7 bases, there was a span of 12 bases. Germline-derived CDR1 and CDR2 are SGHVS and FNYEAQ. The CDR3 is CASSFLGAREAFF. Incomplete CDR3 DNA: TGTGCCAGCAGCTTTCTGGGGGCGCGTGAA. Drawing the rest from reference TRBV7-6 and TRBJ1-1, the complete variable domain is GAGVSQSPRYKVTKRGQDVALRCDPISGHVSLYWYRQALGQGPEFLTYFNYEAQQDKSGLPNDRFSAERPEGSISTLTIQRTEQRDSAMYRCASSFLGAREAFFGQGTRLTVV.

About this clone itself: The CDR3 extends 3 residues past the end of the read, so its final part is completed from the germline J gene. V gene TRBV7-8 combines with J gene TRBJ1-5; 7 positions agree with TRBD1. The CDR3 spans 14 residues. V gave up 1 base and J gave up 7 bases; unmatched junction bases: 4. The germline V gene encodes CDR1 SGHVS and CDR2 FQNEAQ. The CDR3 loop reads CASSLGRTGQPQHF. CDR3 DNA, as far as it was read: TGTGCCAGCAGCTTAGGCCGGACAGGACAGCCC.

On this clone: The missing CDR3 end, 3 residues past where the read stops, is filled in from the germline J gene. The chain couples TRBV15 to TRBJ2-3; 12 positions match TRBD2. The CDR3 runs 18 residues. V lost 3 bases, J lost 1 base, and 8 bases stayed unmatched. Germline V CDR1 and CDR2: LNHNV, YYDKDF (reference sequence). CDR3 residues: CATSSPFRLAGGTDTQYF. Partial CDR3 DNA: TGTGCCACCAGCAGTCCCTTTAGACTAGCGGGAGGCACAGATACG.

To note about this clone: The CDR3 end is not reached by the read, which stops 3 residues before it; the germline J gene fills it in. The chain employs TRBV5-1 and TRBJ2-3; D may be TRBD2 (6 bases). CDR3 size: 14 residues. V dropped 0 bases and J dropped 5 bases, with 10 bases sitting between them. Germline CDR1 SGHRS, CDR2 YFSETQ. CDR3 sequence: CASSLDRRGDTQYF. The CDR3 DNA, read in part, is TGCGCCAGCAGCTTGGATCGGCGGGGAGATACG. The full variable domain, rest sourced from reference TRBV5-1 and TRBJ2-3, is KAGVTQTPRYLIKTRGQQVTLSCSPISGHRSVSWYQQTPGQGLQFLFEYFSETQRNKGNFPGRFSGRQFSNSRSEMNVSTLELGDSALYLCASSLDRRGDTQYFGPGTRLTVL.

Comments on this clone: The read falls 3 residues short of the CDR3 end, and the missing part is taken from the germline J gene. The chain recombines TRBV7-2 with TRBJ1-5; a possible D gene is TRBD1 (6 bases). CDR3 size: 14 residues. Germline assignment: CDR1 SGHTA and CDR2 FQGNSA. Trimming took off 5 bases at V and 3 bases at J, with 11 bases between the two ends. The CDR3 loop is CASSPGQTNQPQHF. The CDR3 bases that were read are TGTGCCAGCAGCCCCGGACAGACCAATCAGCCC.

Comments on this clone: The observed sequence ends 3 residues before the CDR3 terminus, with the missing tail filled in from the germline J gene. The V and J genes are TRBV12-3 or TRBV12-4 and TRBJ2-6; D possibly corresponds to TRBD1 (5 bases). Trimming left V 6 bases short and J 2 bases short, with 11 bases between. This CDR3 comprises 15 residues. The sequenced part of the CDR3 DNA is TGTGCCAGCAGCACCAGGGCTCCTGGGGCCAACGTC. It codes for CASSTRAPGANV. The CDR3 in its entirety is CASSTRAPGANVLTF.

As for this clone: With the read ending 3 residues before the CDR3 end, the germline J gene is used to fill in that end. The chain uses TRBV7-6 and TRBJ1-2, with 8 bases matching TRBD1. Germline V CDR1 and CDR2: SGHVS, FNYEAQ. The CDR3 contains 16 residues. The chain's CDR3 is CASSVGTGLPYNDYTF. CDR3 DNA, as far as it was read: TGTGCCAGCAGCGTCGGGACAGGATTACCTTACAATGAC.

As to this clone: The read is 3 residues too short to cover the CDR3 end, so that end is filled in from the germline J gene. This rearrangement joins TRBV10-2 to TRBJ1-1, with D maybe TRBD1 (5 bases). V gave up 4 bases and J gave up 1 base, with 10 bases separating them. The CDR3 is 14 residues long. Germline CDR1 and CDR2: WSHSY and SAAADI. CDR3 loop: CASSARQGNTEAFF. The CDR3 bases that were read are TGCGCCAGCAGTGCAAGGCAGGGGAACACTGAA.

Concerning this clone: The junction does not match germline at one end; this may be a read error. Read data end 3 residues before the CDR3 end; the end is taken from the germline J gene. The rearrangement links TRBV4-2 to TRBJ2-7, with D perhaps matching TRBD2 (6 bases). Per germline, CDR1 LGHNA and CDR2 YNFKEQ. CDR3 length: 15 amino acids. The part of the CDR3 DNA that was read is TGCGCCAGCAGCCAGAATTGGACTACCCGCTACGAG. Amino acid sequence: CASSQNWTTRYE. The CDR3 in its entirety is CASSQNWTTRYEQYF.